Sequencing of this T cell receptor (beta chain) was carried out in a study of control samples from healthy donors and cancer patients. Data came from immunoSEQ multiplex PCR; TCRdb stores just in-frame clones and leaves some out. Among about 180,000 clones listed, about 92% were seen once. This CDR3 is 14 amino acids long. The germline V gene encodes CDR1 MNHEY and CDR2 SMNVEV (reference sequence). V dropped 6 bases and J dropped 0 bases, with 9 bases sitting between them. Sequencing used blood. This receptor was identified in a man younger than 45 in good health. This chain connects TRBV27 to TRBJ1-5; no definite D call. CDR3 residues: CASRGTSSNQPQHF. The CDR3 coding sequence is TGTGCCAGCAGAGGAACCTCTAGCAATCAGCCCCAGCATTTT.